This TCR beta chain derives from a study of Ad26.COV2.S vaccination and SARS-CoV-2 variants. About the research overall: Enrolled in COV1001, the donor was in the Ad26.COV2.S trial arm, which received the vaccine. Notes on the study in general: Vaccine and placebo recipients had comparable breadth of non-spike TCRs.

About this clone itself: What it binds is not known.

Generated by immunoSEQ multiplex PCR, the TCRdb table keeps only in-frame clones and is missing some. The data hold around 500,000 clones, with approximately 90% observed a single time. The germline V gene encodes CDR1 LGHDT and CDR2 YNNKEL (reference sequence). Trimming shortened V by 7 bases and J by 9 bases, and 19 bases separated the two germline ends. The CDR3 sequence is 15 residues long. Treatment of the sample: about 20 received Ad26.COV2.S at low or high dose, single or two shots; several received placebo; per-sample allocation not given. The investigators took samples on day 63 after the first vaccine or placebo injection.

The sample consisted of peripheral blood, taken in a trial of Ad26.COV2.S vaccine versus placebo. The rearrangement links TRBV3-1 (or the pseudogene TRBV3-2) to TRBJ1-6; D possibly corresponds to TRBD1 (6 bases). The clonotype originates from a person between 18 and 65 years old who received the Ad26.COV2.S COVID-19 vaccine or a placebo. CDR3 nucleotide sequence: TGTGCCAGCACCCTAGGGGGGGCGCTGGGTTCACCCCTCCACTTT. Its protein is CASTLGGALGSPLHF.